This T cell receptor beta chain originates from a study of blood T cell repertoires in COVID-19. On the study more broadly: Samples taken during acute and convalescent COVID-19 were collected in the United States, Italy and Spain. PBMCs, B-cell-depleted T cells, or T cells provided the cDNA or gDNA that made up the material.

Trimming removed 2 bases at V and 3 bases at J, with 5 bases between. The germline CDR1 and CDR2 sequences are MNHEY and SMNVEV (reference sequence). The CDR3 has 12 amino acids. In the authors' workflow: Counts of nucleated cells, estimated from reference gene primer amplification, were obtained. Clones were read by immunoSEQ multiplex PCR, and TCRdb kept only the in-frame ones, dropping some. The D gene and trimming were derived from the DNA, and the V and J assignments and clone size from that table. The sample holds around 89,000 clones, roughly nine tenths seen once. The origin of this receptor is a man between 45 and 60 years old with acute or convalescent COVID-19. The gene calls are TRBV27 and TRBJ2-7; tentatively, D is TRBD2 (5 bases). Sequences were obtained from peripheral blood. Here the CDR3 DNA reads TGTGCCAGCAGTTTAGGAGGCTACGAGCAGTACGTC. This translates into CASSLGGYEQYV.